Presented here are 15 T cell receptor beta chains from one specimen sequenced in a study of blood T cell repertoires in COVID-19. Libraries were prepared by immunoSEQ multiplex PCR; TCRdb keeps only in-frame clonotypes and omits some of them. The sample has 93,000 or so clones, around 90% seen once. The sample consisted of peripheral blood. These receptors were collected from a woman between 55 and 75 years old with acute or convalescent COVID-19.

For the CDR3, the DNA is TGCAGCGTTGAAGGGGCGAGCGGGCATAGCACAGATACGCAGTATTTT. Protein product: CSVEGASGHSTDTQYF. The chain uses TRBV29-1 and TRBJ2-3, with a tentative D call TRBD2 (6 bases). Germline V CDR1 and CDR2: SQVTM, ANQGSEA. The CDR3 contains 16 residues. V lost 1 base and J lost 0, with 14 bases in between.

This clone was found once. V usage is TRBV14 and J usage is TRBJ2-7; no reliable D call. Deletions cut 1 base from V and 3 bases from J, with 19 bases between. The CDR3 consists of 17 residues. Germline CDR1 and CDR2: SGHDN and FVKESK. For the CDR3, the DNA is TGTGCCAGCAGCCAAGCTCCCTTCGCGGCCCCACTCTACGAGCAGTACTTC. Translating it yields CASSQAPFAAPLYEQYF.

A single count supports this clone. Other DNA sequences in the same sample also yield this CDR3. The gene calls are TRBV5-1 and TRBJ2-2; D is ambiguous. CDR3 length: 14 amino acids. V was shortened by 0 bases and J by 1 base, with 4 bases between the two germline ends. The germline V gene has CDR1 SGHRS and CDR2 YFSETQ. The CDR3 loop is CASSLAGNTGELFF. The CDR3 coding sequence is TGCGCCAGCAGCTTGGCAGGGAACACCGGGGAGCTGTTTTTT.

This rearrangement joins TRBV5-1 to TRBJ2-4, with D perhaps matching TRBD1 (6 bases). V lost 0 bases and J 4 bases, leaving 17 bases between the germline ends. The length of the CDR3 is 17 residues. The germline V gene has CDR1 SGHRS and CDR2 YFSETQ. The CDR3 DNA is TGCGCCAGCAGCTTGGGAGCCTCCACTAGGGGGAAAAACATTCAGTACTTC. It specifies CASSLGASTRGKNIQYF. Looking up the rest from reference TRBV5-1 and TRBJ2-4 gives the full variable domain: KAGVTQTPRYLIKTRGQQVTLSCSPISGHRSVSWYQQTPGQGLQFLFEYFSETQRNKGNFPGRFSGRQFSNSRSEMNVSTLELGDSALYLCASSLGASTRGKNIQYFGAGTRLSVL.

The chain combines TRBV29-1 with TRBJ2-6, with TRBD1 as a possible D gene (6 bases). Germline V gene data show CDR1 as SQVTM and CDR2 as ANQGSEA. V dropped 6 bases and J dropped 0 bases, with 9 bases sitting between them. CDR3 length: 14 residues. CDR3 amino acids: CSVKQGSGANVLTF. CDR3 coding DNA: TGCAGCGTGAAACAGGGCTCTGGGGCCAACGTCCTGACTTTC. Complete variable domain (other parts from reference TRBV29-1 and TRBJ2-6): SAVISQKPSRDICQRGTSLTIQCQVDSQVTMMFWYRQQPGQSLTLIATANQGSEATYESGFVIDKFPISRPNLTFSTLTVSNMSPEDSSIYLCSVKQGSGANVLTFGAGSRLTVL.

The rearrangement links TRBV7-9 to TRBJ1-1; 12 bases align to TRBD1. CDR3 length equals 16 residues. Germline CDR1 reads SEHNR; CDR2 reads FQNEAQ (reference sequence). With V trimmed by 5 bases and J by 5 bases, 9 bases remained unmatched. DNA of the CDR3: TGTGCCAGCAGCCCGGCAGGGACAGGGGGCAATACTGAAGCTTTCTTT. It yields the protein CASSPAGTGGNTEAFF.

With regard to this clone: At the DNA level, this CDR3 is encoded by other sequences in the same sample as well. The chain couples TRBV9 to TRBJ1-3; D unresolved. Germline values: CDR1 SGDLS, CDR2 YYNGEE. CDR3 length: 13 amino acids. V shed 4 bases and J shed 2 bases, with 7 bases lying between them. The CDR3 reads CASSPGTGNTIYF. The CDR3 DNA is TGTGCCAGCAGCCCGGGGACTGGAAACACCATATATTTT.

In DNA form, the CDR3 reads TGTGCCAGCAGCCCTCTGACTAGCTTTTTTTACAATGAGCAGTTCTTC. Encoded protein: CASSPLTSFFYNEQFF. This chain uses TRBV14 with TRBJ2-1; TRBD2 aligns across 7 bases. Germline V lookup: CDR1 SGHDN, CDR2 FVKESK. This CDR3 has 16 residues. Trimming at V came to 4 bases and at J to 4 bases, leaving 10 bases not matched to a gene.

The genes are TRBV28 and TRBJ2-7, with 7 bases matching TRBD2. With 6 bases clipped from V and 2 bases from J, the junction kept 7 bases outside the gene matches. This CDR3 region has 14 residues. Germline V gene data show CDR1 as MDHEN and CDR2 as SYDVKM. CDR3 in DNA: TGTGCCAGCAGACTTGCTAGCGGAGCCTACGAGCAGTACTTC. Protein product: CASRLASGAYEQYF.

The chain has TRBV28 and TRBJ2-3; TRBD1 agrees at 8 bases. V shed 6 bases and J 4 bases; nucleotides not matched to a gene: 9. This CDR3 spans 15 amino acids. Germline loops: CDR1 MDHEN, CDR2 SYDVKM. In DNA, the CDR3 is TGTGCCAGCAGAGCTTCCGGGACAGGAGCAGATACGCAGTATTTT. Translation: CASRASGTGADTQYF.

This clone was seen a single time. The CDR3 spells CSASDPGQANDEQFF. The DNA for the CDR3 is TGCAGTGCTAGTGATCCGGGACAGGCAAACGATGAGCAGTTCTTC. V and J are TRBV20-1 and TRBJ2-1, with 8 bases lining up with TRBD1. Germline CDR1 DFQATT, CDR2 SNEGSKA (reference sequence). J gave up 8 bases and V 3 bases, and 12 bases lay outside the gene matches. The CDR3 consists of 15 residues.

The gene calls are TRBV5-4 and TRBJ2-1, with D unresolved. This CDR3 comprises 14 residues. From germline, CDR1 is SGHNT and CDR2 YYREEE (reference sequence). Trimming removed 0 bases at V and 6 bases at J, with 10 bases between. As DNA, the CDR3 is TGTGCCAGCAGCTTGGGCCAGATCTTCAATGAGCAGTTCTTC. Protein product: CASSLGQIFNEQFF.

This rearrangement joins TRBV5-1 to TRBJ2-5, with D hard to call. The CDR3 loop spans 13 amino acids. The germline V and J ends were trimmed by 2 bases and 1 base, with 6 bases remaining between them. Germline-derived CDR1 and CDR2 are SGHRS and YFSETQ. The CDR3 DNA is TGCGCCAGCAGCTTTAACGGCCAAGAGACCCAGTACTTC. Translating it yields CASSFNGQETQYF.

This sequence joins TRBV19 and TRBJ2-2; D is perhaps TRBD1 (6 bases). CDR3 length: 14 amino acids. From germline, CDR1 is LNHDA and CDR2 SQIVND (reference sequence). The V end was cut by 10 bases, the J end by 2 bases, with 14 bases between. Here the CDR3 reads CATTDSINTGELFF. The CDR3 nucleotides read TGTGCCACCACGGACAGCATTAACACCGGGGAGCTGTTTTTT.

This chain's CDR3 is CASSDSRENPGTYEQYV. The CDR3 coding sequence is TGTGCCAGCAGTGACTCGAGGGAAAACCCTGGAACCTACGAGCAGTACGTC. The V gene is TRBV6-4, the J gene TRBJ2-7, with D perhaps matching TRBD2 (5 bases). This CDR3 contains 17 residues. Germline CDR1 reads MRHNA; CDR2 reads SNTAGT. V lost 0 bases, J lost 2 bases, and 17 bases lay in between.